This T cell receptor (beta chain) was sequenced for a study of shared clonotypes between healthy human individuals. Study details: Each donor had three CD4 naive, three CD4 memory, two CD8 naive and one CD8 memory plate.

Study-wide results and caveats: In general, naive subsets displayed greater estimated richness than memory subsets did.

This clone appeared once. What it binds is unknown. Every one of the donors was a Caucasian adult that lived in Nashville, Tennessee. Germline V gives CDR1 KGHSH, CDR2 LQKENI. Trimming removed 4 bases from V and 4 bases from J, with 22 bases in between. The CDR3 is 17 residues long. It was at deep level that the assay was run. The data were produced by immunoSEQ multiplex PCR, yet TCRdb's version contains in-frame clones alone and is incomplete. Of approximately 180,000 clones listed, 80% to 95% are singletons. J is TRBJ2-5 and V is TRBV18, with a possible D match to TRBD1 (6 bases). The sequence came from a woman in her thirties in good health. The sequencing input was naive CD4+ T cells sorted from blood. Subset of the sample: CD45RA+ positively selected. CDR3 protein: CASSRPRDTPRGETQYF. The CDR3 DNA reads TGTGCCAGCTCACGACCCCGGGACACCCCACGGGGAGAGACCCAGTACTTC.